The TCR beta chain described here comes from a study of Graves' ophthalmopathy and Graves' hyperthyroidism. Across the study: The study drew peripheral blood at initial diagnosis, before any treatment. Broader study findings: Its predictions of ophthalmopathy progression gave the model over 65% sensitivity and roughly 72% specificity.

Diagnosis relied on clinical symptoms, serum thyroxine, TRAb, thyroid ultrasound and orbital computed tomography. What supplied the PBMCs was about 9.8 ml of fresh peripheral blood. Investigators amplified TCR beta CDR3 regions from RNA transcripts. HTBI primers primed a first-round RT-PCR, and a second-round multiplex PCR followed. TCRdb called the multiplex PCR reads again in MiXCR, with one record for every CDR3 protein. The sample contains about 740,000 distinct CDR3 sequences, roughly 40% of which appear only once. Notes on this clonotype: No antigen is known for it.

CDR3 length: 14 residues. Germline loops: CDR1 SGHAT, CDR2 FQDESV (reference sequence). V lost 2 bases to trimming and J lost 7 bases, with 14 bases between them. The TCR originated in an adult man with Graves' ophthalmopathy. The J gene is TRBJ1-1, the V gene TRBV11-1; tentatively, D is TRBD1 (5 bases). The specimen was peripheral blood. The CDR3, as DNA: TGTGCCAGCAGCTTACCCCCACGGGGGGGTGAAGCTTTCTTT. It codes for CASSLPPRGGEAFF.